The entry below gives a single T cell receptor beta chain sequence along with its context. This CDR3 is built from 16 residues. Unmatched junction bases numbered 13, after V lost 4 bases and J lost 6 bases. Germline values: CDR1 SEHNR, CDR2 FQNEAQ (reference sequence). This specimen comes from a study of blood T cells in healthy people across ages. Through a sample-barcoded 5' primer and a J-beta primer mix, a second PCR was run for roughly 6 to 11 cycles. A single record per CDR3 protein comes from TCRdb applying MiXCR to the 5' RACE reads. Of around 1.5 million distinct CDR3 sequences in the sample, almost 35% were seen once.

The TCR was taken from a woman aged 25-40 years in good health. The chain recombines TRBV7-9 with TRBJ2-7; 9 nucleotides agree with TRBD1. The sequenced sample was blood. The CDR3: CASSSWRGTGTGEQYF. The DNA of the CDR3 is TGTGCCAGCAGCTCCTGGCGGGGGACAGGGACTGGCGAGCAGTACTTC.